The 22 T cell receptor beta chains listed next were all sequenced from one sample in a study of blood T cell repertoires in COVID-19. Clones were sequenced by immunoSEQ multiplex PCR, and TCRdb holds only the in-frame ones, with some missing. The profile shows roughly 100,000 clones, about four fifths of them singletons. Material for sequencing was peripheral blood. The origin of the receptors is a man between 60 and 70 years old with acute or convalescent COVID-19.

The V and J genes are TRBV7-6 and TRBJ2-4, with 10 bases lining up with TRBD2. In germline, CDR1 is SGHVS, CDR2 FNYEAQ. V trimming: 4 bases; J trimming: 5 bases; junction bases outside the gene matches: 8. The CDR3 spans 16 residues. This CDR3 reads CASSWPLAGVENIQYF. The DNA of the CDR3 is TGTGCCAGCAGCTGGCCGCTAGCGGGAGTAGAAAACATTCAGTACTTC.

The gene calls are TRBV27 and TRBJ1-2; the match to TRBD1 covers 7 bases. V lost 3 bases to trimming and J lost 5 bases; unmatched junction nucleotides: 6. CDR3 length: 14 residues. Germline lookup yields CDR1 MNHEY and CDR2 SMNVEV (reference sequence). The CDR3 DNA follows: TGTGCCAGCAGTTTCAAGGGACAGAAGTATGGCTACACCTTC. Encoded protein: CASSFKGQKYGYTF.

V gene TRBV9 combines with J gene TRBJ2-6, with 8 nucleotides matching TRBD1. The CDR3 is 18 residues long. J was trimmed by 0 bases and V by 0 bases; bases with no gene match: 5. Germline-derived CDR1 and CDR2 are SGDLS and YYNGEE. Here the CDR3 reads CASSVDPGGASGANVLTF. For the CDR3, the DNA is TGTGCCAGCAGCGTAGACCCAGGGGGCGCCTCTGGGGCCAACGTCCTGACTTTC.

The chain uses TRBV7-9 and TRBJ2-7; the D is unclear. The CDR3 length is 11 residues. Trimming stripped 4 bases from V and 2 bases from J, with 3 bases between. Germline lookup yields CDR1 SEHNR and CDR2 FQNEAQ (reference sequence). The CDR3 DNA follows: TGTGCCAGCAGCTCTGCCTACGAGCAGTACTTC. This translates into CASSSAYEQYF.

The chain has TRBV30 and TRBJ1-6; D is perhaps TRBD1 (6 bases). This CDR3 spans 14 amino acids. V lost 2 bases and J 8 bases, leaving 13 bases between the germline ends. Germline CDR1 is GTSNPN and CDR2 is SVGIG (reference sequence). CDR3 sequence (DNA): TGTGCCTGGAGTCGGCAGGGGAAGTATTCACCCCTCCACTTT. Translating it yields CAWSRQGKYSPLHF.

There are a few counts of this clone. This chain uses TRBV6-2 or TRBV6-3 with TRBJ1-2, with 8 bases aligning to TRBD1. This CDR3 has 14 residues. Germline values: CDR1 MNHEY, CDR2 SVGEGT. J gave up 5 bases and V 5 bases, and 7 bases lay outside the gene matches. The DNA for the CDR3 is TGTGCCAGCAGTGCCCCGGGACAGGCGTATGGCTACACCTTC. It encodes CASSAPGQAYGYTF.

V and J are TRBV25-1 and TRBJ1-6; 8 nucleotides agree with TRBD1. CDR1 is MGHDK, CDR2 SYGVNS, per germline. Germline trimming cut 4 bases from V and 9 bases from J; bases unmatched to any gene: 11. The CDR3 runs 16 residues. DNA for the CDR3: TGTGCCAGCAGTGCCCGTACAGGGGGTAGTAGTTCACCCCTCCACTTT. It is translated as CASSARTGGSSSPLHF.

The chain combines TRBV28 with TRBJ1-3; no definite D call. Germline V gives CDR1 MDHEN, CDR2 SYDVKM. Trimming stripped 3 bases from V and 6 bases from J, with 12 bases between. The CDR3 sequence is 14 residues long. CDR3 DNA: TGTGCCAGCAGTTTTAGGAGTCCTTTAAACACCATATATTTT. As protein: CASSFRSPLNTIYF.

This chain connects TRBV27 to TRBJ2-1; TRBD2 matches 9 bases. With 5 bases clipped from V and 7 bases from J, the junction kept 12 bases outside the gene matches. Germline assignment: CDR1 MNHEY and CDR2 SMNVEV (reference sequence). CDR3 length: 16 amino acids. CDR3 region: CASSPRLAEGVNEQFF. The CDR3 DNA reads as TGTGCCAGCAGTCCAAGACTAGCGGAGGGGGTGAATGAGCAGTTCTTC.

This rearrangement joins TRBV28 to TRBJ1-6; D may be TRBD1 (6 bases). This CDR3 spans 13 amino acids. V lost 3 bases and J lost 11, with 11 bases in between. Germline lookup yields CDR1 MDHEN and CDR2 SYDVKM. CDR3 in DNA: TGTGCCAGCAGTTTTGGGGGCTCGGCACCCCTCCACTTT. Translation gives CASSFGGSAPLHF.

The CDR3 DNA follows: TGTGCCAGCAGCTTAGGACAATGGGGGCGCCTAAAGGGAAACACCATATATTTT. Translation gives CASSLGQWGRLKGNTIYF. The chain carries TRBV11-2 and TRBJ1-3; D might be TRBD1 (6 bases). V shed 1 base and J shed 4 bases, with 20 bases lying between them. The CDR3 totals 18 residues. Germline assignment: CDR1 SGHAT and CDR2 FQNNGV.

The chain links TRBV29-1 to TRBJ1-1; D not resolved. The CDR3 loop spans 13 amino acids. V lost 8 bases and J lost 1, with 14 bases in between. Germline CDR1 SQVTM, CDR2 ANQGSEA. This chain's CDR3 is CSSERVSNTEAFF. The CDR3 DNA reads as TGCAGCTCAGAACGGGTCTCGAACACTGAAGCTTTCTTT.

The rearrangement joins TRBV28 to TRBJ1-4; 9 bases fit TRBD1. V lost 7 bases, J lost 3 bases, and 12 bases stayed unmatched. The CDR3 contains 17 residues. Germline assignment: CDR1 MDHEN and CDR2 SYDVKM. This CDR3 reads CASNRPGQGGSNEKLFF. CDR3 DNA sequence: TGTGCCAGCAATAGACCGGGACAGGGTGGGTCTAATGAAAAACTGTTTTTT. The whole variable domain, remainder taken from reference TRBV28 and TRBJ1-4, is DVKVTQSSRYLVKRTGEKVFLECVQDMDHENMFWYRQDPGLGLRLIYFSYDVKMKEKGDIPEGYSVSREKKERFSLILESASTNQTSMYLCASNRPGQGGSNEKLFFGSGTQLSVL.

This clone appeared a few times. The chain is built from TRBV19 and TRBJ1-2, with TRBD1 matching over 8 bases. Germline V gene sequence: CDR1 LNHDA, CDR2 SQIVND (reference sequence). V gave up 0 bases and J gave up 6 bases; unmatched junction bases: 9. The CDR3 consists of 16 residues. The chain's CDR3 is CASSIDRTGSANGYTF. CDR3 in DNA: TGTGCCAGTAGTATAGATCGGACAGGGAGTGCCAATGGCTACACCTTC.

The chain carries TRBV25-1 and TRBJ1-2; the match to TRBD1 covers 7 bases. V trimming: 3 bases; J trimming: 7 bases; junction bases outside the gene matches: 5. In germline, CDR1 is MGHDK, CDR2 SYGVNS. This CDR3 region has 13 residues. The CDR3 sequence is CASSERQGGGYTF. Here the CDR3 DNA reads TGTGCCAGCAGTGAGCGACAGGGCGGTGGCTACACCTTC.

The rearrangement uses TRBV18 and TRBJ2-7; D gene ambiguous. The CDR3 length is 12 residues. Germline V gene lookup returns CDR1 KGHSH and CDR2 LQKENI. The ends were cut back, 3 bases at V and 6 bases at J, with 9 bases in the middle. For the CDR3, the DNA is TGTGCCAGCTCACCCGGCCGGGTCGAGCAGTACTTC. This sequence encodes CASSPGRVEQYF. The whole variable domain, filled in from reference TRBV18 and TRBJ2-7, reads NAGVMQNPRHLVRRRGQEARLRCSPMKGHSHVYWYRQLPEEGLKFMVYLQKENIIDESGMPKERFSAEFPKEGPSILRIQQVVRGDSAAYFCASSPGRVEQYFGPGTRLTVT.

Only one count was recorded for this clone. V is TRBV6-5 and J is TRBJ1-6; tentative D call: TRBD1 (5 bases). From germline, CDR1 is MNHEY and CDR2 SVGAGI. The CDR3 has 13 amino acids. Trimming cost V 10 bases and J 11 bases, with 18 bases left between them. The CDR3 region is CATRSSRVAPLHF. The CDR3 coding sequence is TGTGCCACCCGATCATCCAGGGTTGCACCCCTCCACTTT.

This chain joins TRBV5-6 and TRBJ2-3; 9 bases align to TRBD2. V lost 0 bases to trimming and J lost 5 bases; unmatched junction nucleotides: 4. Germline CDR1 and CDR2: SGHDT and YYEEEE. The CDR3 sequence is 15 residues long. CDR3 sequence reads: CASSLGLAGRDTQYF. CDR3 sequence (DNA): TGTGCCAGCAGCTTGGGGCTAGCGGGAAGAGATACGCAGTATTTT.

The CDR3 DNA follows: TGTGCCAGCAGTTACACGGGACTTCAGGCCGGGGAGCTGTTTTTT. Translating gives CASSYTGLQAGELFF. The chain joins TRBV6-5 to TRBJ2-2; tentative D call: TRBD2 (6 bases). V was cut by 2 bases and J by 6 bases, with 13 bases left in between. Germline values: CDR1 MNHEY, CDR2 SVGAGI. The CDR3 length is 15 residues.

The rearrangement uses TRBV19 and TRBJ1-1, with 7 bases fitting TRBD1. Trimming cost V 5 bases and J 3 bases; bases outside gene matches: 6. CDR3 length equals 14 residues. Per germline, CDR1 LNHDA and CDR2 SQIVND (reference sequence). CDR3 in amino acids: CASSPDDRDTEAFF. CDR3 in DNA: TGTGCCAGTAGTCCCGACGACAGGGACACTGAAGCTTTCTTT.

The genes are TRBV28 and TRBJ1-2, with TRBD1 as a possible D gene (5 bases). The CDR3 is made up of 13 amino acids. Germline V gene lookup returns CDR1 MDHEN and CDR2 SYDVKM. V dropped 5 bases and J dropped 4 bases, with 11 bases sitting between them. CDR3: CASSIDSSYGYTF. The CDR3 DNA sequence: TGTGCCAGCAGTATAGACAGCTCCTATGGCTACACCTTC.

The genes are TRBV5-1 and TRBJ2-2; perhaps TRBD1 as D (5 bases). This CDR3 is built from 16 residues. Trimming shortened V by 0 bases and J by 6 bases, and 15 bases separated the two germline ends. From germline, CDR1 is SGHRS and CDR2 YFSETQ. CDR3 sequence (DNA): TGCGCCAGCAGCTTGGGTCTTGGCAGGGCGGCCGGGGAGCTGTTTTTT. Protein product: CASSLGLGRAAGELFF.